The entry below describes one T cell receptor beta chain. The protocol was immunoSEQ multiplex PCR, while the TCRdb copy is restricted to in-frame clones and leaves out a portion. The sample lists about 100,000 clones, approximately 96% seen once, with less than 0.45% in the top ten. Looked up from germline, CDR1 is SGHTS and CDR2 is YDEGEE. Trimming shortened V by 0 bases and J by 5 bases, and 11 bases separated the two germline ends. The CDR3 sequence is 14 residues long. The data belong to a study of technical replicates of blood from a handful of donors. Sequenced sample: T cells isolated from PBMCs. The chain combines TRBV5-8 with TRBJ2-5, with D possibly matching TRBD2 (5 bases). The TCR originated in a human donor in good health. The DNA of the CDR3 is TGTGCCAGCAGCTTGGAGGTAACGGGGGAGACCCAGTACTTC. Translated, it gives CASSLEVTGETQYF.